This TCR beta chain was obtained from a study of blood T cell repertoires in COVID-19. Background on the study: The study drew acute and convalescent COVID-19 samples from the United States, Italy and Spain.

CDR3 length: 12 residues. The V gene lost 5 bases and the J gene lost 7 bases, with 11 bases spanning the gap. Germline assignment: CDR1 LGHDT and CDR2 YNNKEL (reference sequence). Sequencing was performed with immunoSEQ multiplex PCR; in TCRdb, only in-frame clones are kept and a portion is missing. The table records approximately 160,000 clones, approximately 80% of them present only once. The V gene is TRBV3-1 (or the pseudogene TRBV3-2), the J gene TRBJ1-1; the D gene is possibly TRBD1 (5 bases). The sequence was collected from a woman between 55 and 75 years old with acute or convalescent COVID-19. The material sequenced was peripheral blood. CDR3 bases: TGTGCCAGCAGCGCCCGGGACTTTGAAGCTTTCTTT. Protein: CASSARDFEAFF.